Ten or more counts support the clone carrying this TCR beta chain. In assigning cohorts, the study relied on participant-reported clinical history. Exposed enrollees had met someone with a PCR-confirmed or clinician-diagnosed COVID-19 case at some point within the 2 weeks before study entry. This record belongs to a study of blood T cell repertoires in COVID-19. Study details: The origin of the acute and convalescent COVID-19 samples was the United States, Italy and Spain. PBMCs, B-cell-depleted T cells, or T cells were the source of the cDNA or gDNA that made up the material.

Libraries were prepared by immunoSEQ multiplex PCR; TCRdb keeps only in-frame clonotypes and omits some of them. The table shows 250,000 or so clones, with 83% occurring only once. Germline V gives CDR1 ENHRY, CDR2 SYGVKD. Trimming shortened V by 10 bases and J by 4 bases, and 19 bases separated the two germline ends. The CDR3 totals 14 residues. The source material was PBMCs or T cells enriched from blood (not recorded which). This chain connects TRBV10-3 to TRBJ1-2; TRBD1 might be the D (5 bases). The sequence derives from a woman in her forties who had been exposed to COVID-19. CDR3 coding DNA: TGTGCCAACGCCCCGGGGGGGGAGCCCTATGGCTACACCTTC. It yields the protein CANAPGGEPYGYTF.